Sequencing of this T cell receptor (beta chain) was carried out in a study of T cells in tuberculosis. The protocol was immunoSEQ multiplex PCR, while the TCRdb copy is restricted to in-frame clones and leaves out a portion. The table has over 30,000 clones, roughly 93% seen once. In regard to this clone: Other DNA variants within this sample encode the same CDR3.

V dropped 4 bases and J dropped 1 base, with 10 bases sitting between them. The CDR3 has 14 residues. Germline lookup yields CDR1 MGHRA and CDR2 YSYEKL. Time point reported: new active TB diagnosis, blood taken before or within 7 days of starting treatment. The sequences come from PBMCs, collected at tuberculosis diagnosis. The clonotype was recovered from an adult with tuberculosis. V usage is TRBV4-1 and J usage is TRBJ1-1, with D tentatively TRBD1 (6 bases). The CDR3 region is CASSLGQKNTEAFF. CDR3 coding DNA: TGCGCCAGCAGCCTGGGACAAAAGAACACTGAAGCTTTCTTT.